These 25 T cell receptor beta chains share one sample of origin, sequenced in a study of CD8+ T cells in alopecia areata. cDNA prepared by RNA extraction and subsequent reverse transcription served as the template for sequencing. Produced via immunoSEQ multiplex PCR; TCRdb's table is partial and in-frame only. In total the sample includes about 270,000 clones, none of them seen once. Separation of pooled cutaneous lymph node cells was by sorting with CD4, CD8alpha, NKG2D, NKG2ACE and other markers. Sequences were obtained from CD4+ T cells sorted from a lymph node. The receptor source for this set is a C3H/HeJ mouse with alopecia areata. The mouse line has the MHC haplotype H2-k.

In this sample, this clone turned up a few times. Here the gene names and germline are mouse. The CDR3 end is not reached by the read, which stops 4 residues before it; the germline J gene fills it in. Additional DNA sequences in this sample encode the identical CDR3. The V call is TRBV31, the J call TRBJ1-2; 8 positions agree with TRBD1. Germline V gene sequence: CDR1 GKSSPN, CDR2 SITVG. V was pared by 5 bases and J by 2 bases, with 1 base of the junction left unmatched. The CDR3 is 12 amino acids. This chain's CDR3 is CAWDRGNSDYTF. CDR3 DNA (partial): TGTGCCTGGGACAGGGGTAACTCC.

Notes on this clone: This could be a read error, since a much larger clone is one nucleotide away. The gene symbols are mouse symbols. The sequence runs out 4 residues before the end of the CDR3; the remainder is reconstructed from the germline J gene. J is TRBJ2-3 and V is TRBV19; D is possibly TRBD1 (6 bases). Germline V gene lookup returns CDR1 FNHDT and CDR2 SITEND (reference sequence). The CDR3 contains 15 residues. Trimming stripped 5 bases from V and 0 bases from J, with 13 bases between. CDR3 sequence: CASSHGQTSAETLYF. The sequenced CDR3 bases are TGTGCCAGCAGCCACGGACAGACTAGTGCAGAA.

This clone was counted only a few times. Any gene name here is a mouse gene name. This CDR3 reads CAWSLPPIKDSDYTF. CDR3 DNA, as far as it was read: TGTGCCTGGAGTCTACCACCCATTAAGGACTCC. The chain joins TRBV31 to TRBJ1-2; D is unresolved. The read gets to within 4 residues of the CDR3 end, and the germline J gene fills in the rest. Trimming removed 0 bases from V and 3 bases from J, with 14 bases in between. This CDR3 is built from 15 residues. The V gene's germline CDR1 is GKSSPN and CDR2 SITVG.

This clone has just a few counts. These gene names are mouse names. The CDR3 end is not reached by the read, which stops 4 residues before it; the germline J gene fills it in. The chain has TRBV13-1 and TRBJ2-1; D is perhaps TRBD1 (6 bases). The germline CDR1 and CDR2 sequences are NSHNY and SYGAGN. V was trimmed by 3 bases and J by 3 bases, leaving 10 bases between them. The CDR3 is made up of 14 amino acids. Incomplete CDR3 DNA: TGTGCCAGCAGTGCCGGGGACACCTATGCT. It encodes CASSAGDTYA. The entire CDR3 reads CASSAGDTYAEQFF.

This clone was detected a few times. Gene names and germline refer to mouse. The read gets to within 4 residues of the CDR3 end, and the germline J gene fills in the rest. The chain recombines TRBV12-1 with TRBJ2-2; TRBD1 is a possible D gene (6 bases). There are 15 residues in the CDR3. V was trimmed by 0 bases and J by 2 bases, leaving 9 bases between them. The germline V gene has CDR1 SGHSN and CDR2 HYEKVE. The chain's CDR3 is CASSLGDINTGQLYF. The CDR3 DNA, read in part, is TGTGCCAGCTCTCTCGGGGACATCAACACCGGG.

This clone has only a few counts. Germline and genes: mouse. The read ends 4 residues shy of where the CDR3 ends; the end is completed using the germline J gene. This chain uses TRBV13-2 with TRBJ2-5, with TRBD2 as a possible D gene (6 bases). The germline gives CDR1 NNHNN, CDR2 SYGAGS (reference sequence). The CDR3 spans 15 residues. CDR3 loop: CASGETGRLEDTQYF. The CDR3 DNA, read in part, is TGTGCCAGCGGTGAAACTGGGAGACTAGAAGAC.

Note on this clone: Any gene name here is a mouse gene name. Sequencing ends 4 residues short of the CDR3 end; the germline J gene provides the rest. The J gene is TRBJ1-2, the V gene TRBV13-3; 11 nucleotides line up with TRBD1. Germline loops: CDR1 NNHDY, CDR2 SYVADS. This CDR3 is built from 14 residues. V was clipped by 6 bases and J by 0 bases; unmatched bases: 1. CDR3 bases read: TGTGCCAGCAAGGGACAGGGGGCAAACTCC. Its protein product is CASKGQGANS. The whole CDR3 is CASKGQGANSDYTF.

This clone has only a few counts. Germline and genes: mouse. Sequencing ends 4 residues short of the CDR3 end; the germline J gene provides the rest. This sample also contains other DNA sequences that code for the same CDR3. The rearrangement joins TRBV5 to TRBJ2-5; the match to TRBD2 covers 8 bases. CDR3 length: 16 residues. CDR1 is LGHNA, CDR2 YNLKQL, per germline (reference sequence). J lost 3 bases, V lost 0 bases, and 5 bases had no gene match. The CDR3 DNA, read in part, is TGTGCCAGCAGCCAAGATTGGGGGGGTGGGCAAGAC. It codes for CASSQDWGGGQD. The entire CDR3 reads CASSQDWGGGQDTQYF.

This clone showed up just a few times. Genes here carry mouse names. The read ends 4 residues early relative to the CDR3; the germline J gene fills the gap. The J gene is TRBJ1-2, the V gene TRBV13-3; perhaps TRBD1 as D (6 bases). Germline CDR1 NNHDY, CDR2 SYVADS. The CDR3 spans 13 residues. Deletions cut 3 bases from V and 2 bases from J, with 8 bases between. The CDR3 is CASSGTDNSDYTF. CDR3 DNA (partial): TGTGCCAGCAGTGGGACAGATAACTCC.

On this clone: All gene names here are mouse names. The read finishes 4 residues shy of the CDR3 end, and the germline J gene is used to complete it. This chain connects TRBV17 to TRBJ2-1; a weak D match, TRBD2 (6 bases). The CDR3 sequence is 14 residues long. Trimming stripped 2 bases from V and 3 bases from J, with 8 bases between. CDR1 is MNHDT, CDR2 YYDKIL, per germline. CDR3 sequence: CASSRSGVYAEQFF. CDR3 bases read: TGTGCTAGCAGTAGATCTGGGGTCTATGCT.

Of note for this clone: The gene symbols are mouse symbols. The CDR3 goes on 4 residues after the read ends, and that part is filled in from the germline J gene. This chain links TRBV5 with TRBJ2-7; D might be TRBD1 (6 bases). Trimming shortened V by 0 bases and J by 0 bases, and 9 bases separated the two germline ends. CDR1 is LGHNA and CDR2 is YNLKQL in the germline V gene (reference sequence). CDR3 length: 15 residues. CDR3 sequence: CASSQEGQISYEQYF. Partial CDR3 DNA: TGTGCCAGCAGCCAAGAGGGACAAATCTCCTAT.

This clone turned up a few times. Gene names denote mouse genes. From the germline J gene comes the end of the CDR3, since the read stops 4 residues before it. The chain links TRBV13-1 to TRBJ2-7; 9 nucleotides agree with TRBD2. V trimming: 1 base; J trimming: 1 base; junction bases outside the gene matches: 3. The CDR3 length is 15 residues. In germline, CDR1 is NSHNY, CDR2 SYGAGN. CDR3 DNA, as far as it was read: TGTGCCAGCAGTGATTCCCTGGGGGGGTCCTAT. It translates to CASSDSLGGSY. The CDR3 reads in full as CASSDSLGGSYEQYF.

This clone was counted a few times. Gene names are mouse gene names. With the read ending 4 residues before the CDR3 end, the germline J gene is used to fill in that end. This same CDR3 is encoded by further DNA sequences in the sample. The V gene is TRBV31, the J gene TRBJ1-2; perhaps TRBD1 as D (6 bases). Germline V gene lookup returns CDR1 GKSSPN and CDR2 SITVG. V lost 0 bases and J 2 bases, leaving 7 bases between the germline ends. The CDR3 runs to 13 residues. The CDR3: CAWSLGQNSDYTF. Partial CDR3 DNA: TGTGCCTGGAGTCTAGGACAGAACTCC.

This clone showed up just a few times. Gene names and germline match the mouse. The sequenced fragment ends 4 residues before the CDR3 boundary, so the rest is inferred from the germline J gene. V and J are TRBV3 and TRBJ2-5; D is possibly TRBD1 (5 bases). Germline CDR1 and CDR2: SNHLY and FYNGKV (reference sequence). CDR3 length: 15 amino acids. The V gene lost 5 bases and the J gene lost 0 bases, with 12 bases spanning the gap. The covered CDR3 bases are TGTGCCAGCAGCCTCGGACACATTAACCAAGAC. Residues: CASSLGHINQD. The CDR3 as a whole reads CASSLGHINQDTQYF.

This clone showed up just a few times. Mouse gene names and germline throughout. The sequence runs out 3 residues before the end of the CDR3; the remainder is reconstructed from the germline J gene. V usage is TRBV13-1 and J usage is TRBJ1-6, with a tentative D call TRBD1 (5 bases). TRBJ1-6 is an ORF; its function is uncertain. This CDR3 is built from 12 residues. V lost 3 bases to trimming and J lost 9 bases, with 7 bases between them. Germline V gene lookup returns CDR1 NSHNY and CDR2 SYGAGN. CDR3 region: CASSGGVSPLYF. The sequenced CDR3 bases are TGTGCCAGCAGTGGGGGGGTTTCGCCC.

There are a few counts of this clone. Mouse germline and gene names are used. The CDR3 end lies 4 residues beyond the end of the read and is filled in from the germline J gene. The same CDR3 is also encoded by other DNA sequences in this sample. J is TRBJ2-1 and V is TRBV5, with TRBD1 matching 9 bases. The germline V gene has CDR1 LGHNA and CDR2 YNLKQL (reference sequence). The CDR3 extends over 13 amino acids. The CDR3 protein is CASSQTGGAEQFF. CDR3 bases read: TGTGCCAGCAGCCAGACAGGGGGGGCT.

In its sample, this clone was seen a few times. Gene names refer to mouse genes. From the germline J gene comes the end of the CDR3, since the read stops 4 residues before it. The rearrangement joins TRBV5 to TRBJ2-7, with D tentatively TRBD1 (6 bases). The CDR3 sequence is 15 residues long. CDR1 and CDR2 (germline): LGHNA, YNLKQL (reference sequence). The ends were cut back, 0 bases at V and 3 bases at J, with 12 bases in the middle. CDR3 DNA (partial): TGTGCCAGCAGCCAAGATGGGACAAAAGACTAT. Its protein is CASSQDGTKDY. The full CDR3 reads CASSQDGTKDYEQYF.

Ten or more counts support this clone. Any gene name here is a mouse gene name. The CDR3 goes on 4 residues after the read ends, and that part is filled in from the germline J gene. V usage is TRBV13-1 and J usage is TRBJ2-5; perhaps TRBD2 as D (7 bases). Germline CDR1 and CDR2: NSHNY and SYGAGN. V was trimmed by 7 bases and J by 2 bases, leaving 14 bases between them. This CDR3 comprises 14 residues. The CDR3 is CASGTGGGQDTQYF. The sequenced CDR3 bases are TGTGCCAGCGGAACGGGGGGCGGCCAAGAC.

Note on this clone: Each gene name is a mouse one. In the same sample, other DNA sequences code for this CDR3. CDR3 DNA, as far as it was read: TGCACCTGCAGTGCAGACTGGGGGGGAAACACCGGG. It encodes CTCSADWGGNTG. The full CDR3 protein is CTCSADWGGNTGQLYF. The J gene is TRBJ2-2, the V gene TRBV1; the match to TRBD2 covers 9 bases. The read comes to an end 4 residues before the CDR3 does, leaving the germline J gene to fill in the end. CDR1 NSQYPW and CDR2 LRSPGD come from the germline V gene (reference sequence). This CDR3 is 16 amino acids long. With 0 bases clipped from V and 1 base from J, the junction kept 0 bases outside the gene matches.

This clone was seen a few times. The listed genes are named as in mouse. The CDR3 is cut off 4 residues early in the read; its end comes from the germline J gene. The chain couples TRBV19 to TRBJ2-3; 9 nucleotides match TRBD2. Germline values: CDR1 FNHDT, CDR2 SITEND (reference sequence). CDR3 length equals 17 residues. The junction had 7 bases not matched to a gene; V was cut back by 2 bases and J by 0 bases. The sequenced part of the CDR3 DNA is TGTGCCAGCAGTATTCCTGGGGGGGTTTCTAGTGCAGAA. It codes for CASSIPGGVSSAE. The entire CDR3 sequence reads CASSIPGGVSSAETLYF.

About this clone: These gene names are mouse names. The CDR3 end is not reached by the read, which stops 4 residues before it; the germline J gene fills it in. This sequence joins TRBV13-2 and TRBJ2-5; 7 bases are a match to TRBD2. The V gene end was trimmed by 4 bases and the J gene end by 0 bases; junction bases not matched to a gene: 5. This CDR3 is built from 15 residues. Germline V gene sequence: CDR1 NNHNN, CDR2 SYGAGS (reference sequence). CDR3 region: CASGRLGFNQDTQYF. The CDR3 DNA, read in part, is TGTGCCAGCGGTCGACTGGGCTTTAACCAAGAC.

About this clone: Gene names refer to mouse genes. The read gets to within 4 residues of the CDR3 end, and the germline J gene fills in the rest. The V call is TRBV1, the J call TRBJ2-5; D unresolved. This CDR3 region has 14 residues. The germline gives CDR1 NSQYPW, CDR2 LRSPGD (reference sequence). The CDR3 spells CTCSAPEGRDTQYF. The CDR3 DNA, read in part, is TGCACCTGCAGTGCGCCGGAGGGTCGGGAC.

This clone was counted only a few times. Genes and germline are mouse. Read data end 4 residues before the CDR3 end; the end is taken from the germline J gene. The chain carries TRBV13-1 and TRBJ2-3, with 8 bases fitting TRBD2. Germline values: CDR1 NSHNY, CDR2 SYGAGN. The CDR3 length is 16 residues. With 1 base clipped from V and 0 bases from J, the junction kept 4 bases outside the gene matches. The CDR3 DNA, read in part, is TGTGCCAGCAGTGATAAACTGGGGGTTAGTGCAGAA. Its protein product is CASSDKLGVSAE. In full, the CDR3 is CASSDKLGVSAETLYF.

As for this clone: These gene names are mouse names. The read terminates 4 residues ahead of where the CDR3 ends, so the germline J gene completes it. The rearrangement joins TRBV5 to TRBJ2-5; D not resolved. Germline loops: CDR1 LGHNA, CDR2 YNLKQL (reference sequence). CDR3 length: 13 residues. The CDR3: CASSQEWVDTQYF. The sequenced part of the CDR3 DNA is TGTGCCAGCAGCCAAGAGTGGGTCGAC.

There are a few counts of this clone. Gene labels here are mouse ones. The read finishes 4 residues shy of the CDR3 end, and the germline J gene is used to complete it. This CDR3 is also generated by other DNA sequences in the sample. The chain couples TRBV13-1 to TRBJ2-5; TRBD1 might be the D (6 bases). Per the germline V gene, CDR1 is NSHNY and CDR2 is SYGAGN. The CDR3 runs 14 residues. CDR3 DNA (partial): TGTGCCAGCAGTGATGCTGGGACAAAAGAC. This gives the protein CASSDAGTKD. The full CDR3 protein is CASSDAGTKDTQYF.